The 31 T cell receptor beta chains presented below share a single source sample, sequenced in a study of neoadjuvant anti-PD-1 for oral cavity cancer. Here immunoSEQ multiplex PCR was the method, and the copy in TCRdb shows in-frame clones only, minus some. The sample lists tens of thousands of clones, under 85% seen once, with 2.6% in the top ten. Sample: PBMCs, taken before nivolumab (anti-PD-1) treatment. The origin of the receptors is a person aged 35 to 85 with oral cavity squamous cell carcinoma.

The chain is built from TRBV28 and TRBJ2-7; D could derive from TRBD1 or TRBD2 (5 bases each). The length of the CDR3 is 14 residues. CDR1 MDHEN and CDR2 SYDVKM come from the germline V gene. V gave up 2 bases and J gave up 2 bases, with 10 bases separating them. The CDR3 region is CASSLVQGPYEQYF. CDR3 DNA sequence: TGTGCCAGCAGTTTAGTCCAGGGACCCTACGAGCAGTACTTC.

This clone appeared a few times. The genes are TRBV6-6 and TRBJ1-2; D call uncertain. The V gene's germline CDR1 is MNHNY and CDR2 SVGAGI (reference sequence). CDR3 length equals 14 residues. V lost 0 bases and J lost 3, with 8 bases in between. The CDR3 bases are TGTGCCAGCAGTTACTCGACGGTAGACTATGGCTACACCTTC. Residues: CASSYSTVDYGYTF.

The CDR3 nucleotides are TGTGCCAGCAGCTTAGACCCCGGTTCAGATACGCAGTATTTT. Translated, it gives CASSLDPGSDTQYF. The chain combines TRBV7-2 with TRBJ2-3, with D unclear. Germline CDR1 reads SGHTA; CDR2 reads FQGNSA. The CDR3 length is 14 residues. Trimming took off 1 base at V and 4 bases at J, with 9 bases between the two ends.

The chain recombines TRBV5-1 with TRBJ2-1; D might be TRBD2 (5 bases). Trimming pared 4 bases from V and 7 bases from J, leaving 15 bases between. This CDR3 comprises 14 residues. The germline gives CDR1 SGHRS, CDR2 YFSETQ. The CDR3 region has the DNA TGCGCCAGCAGCGTGGGGAGCGCCGTAAATGAGCAGTTCTTC. This codes for CASSVGSAVNEQFF.

J is TRBJ2-1 and V is TRBV4-1; 8 bases align to TRBD2. Germline V gives CDR1 MGHRA, CDR2 YSYEKL. Trimming at V came to 0 bases and at J to 7 bases, leaving 8 bases not matched to a gene. The CDR3 sequence is 16 residues long. The CDR3 coding sequence is TGCGCCAGCAGCCAAGATAATCGGGGGGGATTTAATGAGCAGTTCTTC. Translating it yields CASSQDNRGGFNEQFF.

V is TRBV5-6 and J is TRBJ2-1; 8 positions agree with TRBD1. Trimming cost V 5 bases and J 15 bases; bases outside gene matches: 13. The germline CDR1 and CDR2 sequences are SGHDT and YYEEEE. The CDR3 covers 13 residues. CDR3 DNA sequence: TGTGCCAGCAGTGGAACGGGACAGGCCCCGGGGTTCTTC. It specifies CASSGTGQAPGFF.

V usage is TRBV9 and J usage is TRBJ2-1; 7 nucleotides line up with TRBD1. Per the germline V gene, CDR1 is SGDLS and CDR2 is YYNGEE. The CDR3 spans 16 residues. Trimming removed 3 bases from V and 7 bases from J; junction bases left unmatched: 13. The CDR3 coding sequence is TGTGCCAGCAGCGCCCAGACAGGGTTAGGATTAAATGAGCAGTTCTTC. It encodes CASSAQTGLGLNEQFF.

The chain links TRBV7-8 to TRBJ1-5; D ambiguous. CDR3 length equals 14 residues. V lost 2 bases, J lost 5 bases, and 10 bases lay in between. Germline CDR1 is SGHVS and CDR2 is FQNEAQ. CDR3 sequence (DNA): TGTGCCAGCAGCTTACGGGCGGTAGATCAGCCCCAGCATTTT. Residues: CASSLRAVDQPQHF.

V is TRBV6-1 and J is TRBJ1-2, with D possibly matching TRBD1 (5 bases). CDR1 and CDR2 (germline): MNHNS, SASEGT. CDR3 length equals 13 residues. The V end lost 2 bases, the J end lost 4 bases, and 8 bases lay between the germline ends. CDR3 region: CASSERGFYGYTF. In DNA, the CDR3 is TGTGCCAGCAGTGAACGGGGCTTCTATGGCTACACCTTC.

This sequence joins TRBV29-1 and TRBJ2-2; the D gene is possibly TRBD2 (5 bases). The CDR3 runs to 14 residues. In germline, CDR1 is SQVTM, CDR2 ANQGSEA. V was trimmed by 5 bases and J by 7 bases, leaving 17 bases between them. The CDR3 spells CSVPPTRAGGELFF. In nucleotides, the CDR3 is TGCAGCGTTCCACCAACGAGGGCCGGCGGGGAGCTGTTTTTT.

This chain uses TRBV2 with TRBJ2-6, with 7 bases that match TRBD1. The ends lost 11 bases at V and 11 bases at J; junction bases unmatched: 6. Germline V gene lookup returns CDR1 SNHLY and CDR2 FYNNEI. The CDR3 contains 11 residues. The CDR3 coding sequence is TGTGCCGGGGGACAGCTCCACGTCCTGACTTTC. This sequence encodes CAGGQLHVLTF.

V gene TRBV5-4 combines with J gene TRBJ2-5, with TRBD2 as a possible D gene (5 bases). The length of the CDR3 is 14 residues. V gave up 0 bases and J gave up 2 bases, with 8 bases separating them. Germline loops: CDR1 SGHNT, CDR2 YYREEE (reference sequence). CDR3 sequence: CASSLASGQETQYF. In DNA form, the CDR3 reads TGTGCCAGCAGCTTGGCCAGCGGTCAAGAGACCCAGTACTTC.

This clone was observed a handful of times. This chain joins TRBV19 and TRBJ1-1; D is possibly TRBD1 (6 bases). This CDR3 has 16 amino acids. The germline gives CDR1 LNHDA, CDR2 SQIVND (reference sequence). V gave up 6 bases and J gave up 0 bases, with 17 bases separating them. CDR3 nucleotides: TGTGCCAGTAGAATGGGCGGGGGCATGATGAACACTGAAGCTTTCTTT. The encoded protein is CASRMGGGMMNTEAFF.

This chain joins TRBV4-1 and TRBJ2-4; D is unclear. V was trimmed by 1 base and J by 12 bases, leaving 13 bases between them. The CDR3 extends over 13 amino acids. Germline loops: CDR1 MGHRA, CDR2 YSYEKL. CDR3 loop: CASSQVRASGQYF. The CDR3 DNA reads as TGCGCCAGCAGCCAAGTACGGGCATCGGGTCAGTACTTC.

The V gene is TRBV30, the J gene TRBJ1-2; D not certain. The CDR3 contains 14 residues. Germline V gives CDR1 GTSNPN, CDR2 SVGIG (reference sequence). The V gene lost 0 bases and the J gene lost 2 bases, with 10 bases spanning the gap. The CDR3 DNA is TGTGCCTGGAGTGTACGGCGGGTAAACTATGGCTACACCTTC. It specifies CAWSVRRVNYGYTF.

J is TRBJ2-3 and V is TRBV19; no firm D call. From germline, CDR1 is LNHDA and CDR2 SQIVND (reference sequence). The CDR3 extends over 15 amino acids. V was cut by 4 bases and J by 0 bases, with 11 bases left in between. The CDR3 DNA reads TGTGCCAGTAGTAATAGAGCGTCAAGCACAGATACGCAGTATTTT. It translates to CASSNRASSTDTQYF.

The chain recombines TRBV2 with TRBJ1-6; D possibly corresponds to TRBD1 (5 bases). Germline CDR1 and CDR2: SNHLY and FYNNEI. V was cut by 0 bases and J by 9 bases, with 15 bases left in between. The CDR3 has 16 amino acids. The DNA for the CDR3 is TGTGCCAGCAGTGAAGCGCTTCGGGGGGGTAGTTCACCCCTCCACTTT. Protein sequence: CASSEALRGGSSPLHF.

This clone has only one observation. J is TRBJ2-5 and V is TRBV5-8; 7 positions agree with TRBD2. Germline CDR1 SGHTS, CDR2 YDEGEE. The CDR3 has 16 amino acids. J gave up 4 bases and V 3 bases, and 12 bases lay outside the gene matches. The CDR3 nucleotides read TGTGCCAGCAGCTGGACTAGAGGGATCATGGGAGAGACCCAGTACTTC. It specifies CASSWTRGIMGETQYF.

The CDR3, as DNA: TGTGCCAGCTCCCGGGGGTCCCCCGGGGACAGGCTCTACTTC. Protein: CASSRGSPGDRLYF. The V call is TRBV28, the J call TRBJ2-5; 8 nucleotides match TRBD1. Unmatched junction bases numbered 19, after V lost 8 bases and J lost 14 bases. CDR1 MDHEN and CDR2 SYDVKM come from the germline V gene. The CDR3 extends over 14 amino acids.

The chain has TRBV23-1 and TRBJ1-4; 9 nucleotides line up with TRBD1. TRBV23-1 is an ORF for which the function is uncertain. J gave up 5 bases and V 0 bases, and 7 bases lay outside the gene matches. CDR3 length: 17 residues. The CDR3 nucleotides are TGCGCCAGCAGTCAATCGTTGGCGGACAGGGGAAATGAAAAACTGTTTTTT. Translation gives CASSQSLADRGNEKLFF.

The chain joins TRBV6-1 to TRBJ1-1, with a possible D match to TRBD1 (5 bases). CDR1 and CDR2 from the germline V gene are MNHNS and SASEGT. The CDR3 is 14 amino acids. V was cut by 7 bases and J by 7 bases, with 19 bases left in between. The CDR3 here is CASTEGTWGREAFF. The CDR3 nucleotides read TGTGCCAGCACCGAGGGGACGTGGGGCCGTGAAGCTTTCTTT.

The gene calls are TRBV5-4 and TRBJ2-1, with TRBD2 identical over 10 bases. V was clipped by 5 bases and J by 12 bases; unmatched bases: 11. CDR1 SGHNT and CDR2 YYREEE come from the germline V gene (reference sequence). The length of the CDR3 is 14 residues. The CDR3 spells CASSFGLAEGRQFF. The DNA for the CDR3 is TGTGCCAGCAGTTTTGGACTAGCGGAGGGAAGGCAGTTCTTC.

This clone was counted a single time. The chain recombines TRBV29-1 with TRBJ2-7, with D uncertain. The CDR3 has 15 amino acids. The germline V gene encodes CDR1 SQVTM and CDR2 ANQGSEA. V was clipped by 1 base and J by 4 bases, with 17 bases between them. The CDR3 loop reads CSVEASPGPGYEQYF. The DNA for the CDR3 is TGCAGCGTTGAAGCCAGTCCTGGTCCTGGGTACGAGCAGTACTTC.

This clone was recorded a few times. V gene TRBV18 combines with J gene TRBJ1-2; D might be TRBD1 (6 bases). This CDR3 is 14 amino acids long. The V gene lost 2 bases and the J gene lost 2 bases, with 9 bases spanning the gap. Germline CDR1 KGHSH, CDR2 LQKENI. Here the CDR3 DNA reads TGTGCCAGCTCACCAATAGGGGGAAACTATGGCTACACCTTC. This gives the protein CASSPIGGNYGYTF.

The chain combines TRBV9 with TRBJ2-2; D ambiguous. The CDR3 sequence is 14 residues long. Germline V gives CDR1 SGDLS, CDR2 YYNGEE. V was cut by 3 bases and J by 7 bases, with 13 bases left in between. The CDR3 sequence is CASSALTADGELFF. The CDR3 region has the DNA TGTGCCAGCAGCGCACTTACAGCCGACGGGGAGCTGTTTTTT.

V usage is TRBV5-1 and J usage is TRBJ2-5, with 9 positions matching TRBD2. The ends lost 4 bases at V and 1 base at J; junction bases unmatched: 8. This CDR3 is 16 amino acids long. Germline CDR1 reads SGHRS; CDR2 reads YFSETQ. Here the CDR3 reads CASSPLASGVQETQYF. As DNA, the CDR3 is TGCGCCAGCAGCCCGCTGGCTAGCGGGGTCCAAGAGACCCAGTACTTC.

V and J are TRBV7-3 and TRBJ1-1; D gene uncertain. Germline-derived CDR1 and CDR2 are SGHTA and FQGTGA. The length of the CDR3 is 14 residues. With 1 base removed from V and 11 bases from J, the gap between germline ends came to 17 bases. The chain's CDR3 is CASSLMSPAGKAFF. In DNA form, the CDR3 reads TGTGCCAGCAGCTTAATGAGCCCCGCCGGAAAGGCTTTCTTT.

The genes are TRBV7-2 and TRBJ1-2; TRBD1 might be the D (5 bases). Trimming took off 5 bases at V and 8 bases at J, with 18 bases between the two ends. Germline CDR1 is SGHTA and CDR2 is FQGNSA. The CDR3 consists of 14 residues. CDR3: CASSLDIQSRGYTF. As DNA, the CDR3 is TGTGCCAGCAGCCTGGACATCCAATCTCGGGGCTACACCTTC.

This clone was found once. This chain joins TRBV13 and TRBJ1-6, with D possibly being TRBD1 (6 bases). Germline CDR1 reads PRHDT; CDR2 reads FYEKMQ (reference sequence). The CDR3 is 15 residues long. Trimming pared 0 bases from V and 7 bases from J, leaving 10 bases between. The CDR3: CASSLGGAKNSPLHF. The CDR3 nucleotides read TGTGCCAGCAGCTTAGGGGGGGCAAAGAATTCACCCCTCCACTTT. Full variable domain (remainder filled in from reference TRBV13 and TRBJ1-6): AAGVIQSPRHLIKEKRETATLKCYPIPRHDTVYWYQQGPGQDPQFLISFYEKMQSDKGSIPDRFSAQQFSDYHSELNMSSLELGDSALYFCASSLGGAKNSPLHFGNGTRLTVT.

The genes are TRBV2 and TRBJ1-2; maybe TRBD1 (6 bases). Germline assignment: CDR1 SNHLY and CDR2 FYNNEI. The CDR3 sequence is 14 residues long. V was clipped by 7 bases and J by 1 base, with 13 bases between them. The CDR3, as DNA: TGTGCCAGCATTAGGGGGGGATATAACTATGGCTACACCTTC. It translates to CASIRGGYNYGYTF. The variable domain in full, with the rest retrieved from reference TRBV2 and TRBJ1-2, is EPEVTQTPSHQVTQMGQEVILRCVPISNHLYFYWYRQILGQKVEFLVSFYNNEISEKSEIFDDQFSVERPDGSNFTLKIRSTKLEDSAMYFCASIRGGYNYGYTFGSGTRLTVV.

The rearrangement links TRBV2 to TRBJ1-2; D ambiguous. Germline assignment: CDR1 SNHLY and CDR2 FYNNEI. The CDR3 is 12 residues long. Trimming removed 4 bases from V and 7 bases from J, with 10 bases in between. CDR3 sequence: CASSGPSLGYTF. In DNA, the CDR3 is TGTGCCAGCAGTGGCCCATCACTTGGCTACACCTTC.